This is a list of T cell receptor beta chains from one sample in a study of vaccination effects on CD4 cells after COVID-19. Their antigen targets remain unknown. TCRdb's copy holds only in-frame clones and misses some; the assay was immunoSEQ multiplex PCR. The sample carries 35,000 to 40,000 clones, approximately 72% recorded once. This specimen consisted of CD4+ T cells from PBMCs cultured with HCoV-NL63 spike peptides, obtained before COVID-19 vaccination. These receptors were taken from a human donor who had a prior SARS-CoV-2 infection. Both conserved end residues are part of each CDR3. D genes are given only for firm matches. Clone size appears in some rows only: once, few, many, or a class for an expanded clone.

d_call clone_size j_call v_call cdr3_nt cdr3_aa
. . TRBJ2-3 TRBV27 TGTGCCAGCAGTTCGTGGGACGTGGGGGACACAGATACGCAGTATTTT CASSSWDVGDTDTQYF
. . TRBJ1-2 TRBV5-1 TGCGCCAGCAGCAAAACAGCCGGAGATAACTATGGCTACACCTTC CASSKTAGDNYGYTF
TRBD1 . TRBJ2-2 TRBV7-9 TGTGCCAGCAGCCCTCGGACAGGGGAAGGGACCGGGGAGCTGTTTTTT CASSPRTGEGTGELFF
TRBD2 . TRBJ2-1 TRBV19 TGTGCCAGTAGTCGGGCGGGGGGATCCTACAATGAGCAGTTCTTC CASSRAGGSYNEQFF
. . TRBJ1-2 TRBV21-1 TGTGCCAGCAGCAAAGAGGGACGATGGGGGGCTGTTCTATGCTATGGCTACACCTTC CASSKEGRWGAVLCYGYTF
. . TRBJ1-6 TRBV2 TGTGCCAGCAGTGTGGGGCCTAATTCACCCCTCCACTTT CASSVGPNSPLHF
. . TRBJ2-7 TRBV5-6 TGTGCCAGCAGCTTGTTGCCCAGATCGACCGACGAGCAGTACTTC CASSLLPRSTDEQYF
TRBD1 . TRBJ2-6 TRBV15 TGTGCCACCAGCAGGGACAGGGGGTTCTCTGGGGCCAACGTCCTGACTTTC CATSRDRGFSGANVLTF
TRBD2 few TRBJ2-1 TRBV5-1 TGCGCCAGCAGCTTATTAGCGGGAGAGTCCTACAATGAGCAGTTCTTC CASSLLAGESYNEQFF
. . TRBJ1-2 TRBV6-5 TGTGCCAGCAGTTACGGAGGTATCTATGGCTACACCTTC CASSYGGIYGYTF
. . TRBJ2-7 TRBV7-3 TGTGCCAGCAGCTCAACCCCCGGGACATACTACGAGCAGTACTTC CASSSTPGTYYEQYF
. . TRBJ1-2 TRBV5-1 TGCGCCAGCAGCCCTGGCGTGGATAGCTACACCTTC CASSPGVDSYTF
TRBD2 . TRBJ2-1 TRBV7-2 TGTGCCAGCAGCTCGGGACTAGCGGTCTACAATGAGCAGTTCTTC CASSSGLAVYNEQFF
TRBD2 few TRBJ2-2 TRBV5-4 TGTGCCAGCAGCCCCATGGCTAGCGGGGGGATTATGTCAACCGGGGAGCTGTTTTTT CASSPMASGGIMSTGELFF
. . TRBJ2-2 TRBV4-3 TGCGCCAGCAGCCAAGGAACAGGGACCGGGGAGCTGTTTTTT CASSQGTGTGELFF
. . TRBJ1-1 TRBV19 TGTGCCAGTAAACACTTTAACCAGAACACTGAAGCTTTCTTT CASKHFNQNTEAFF
TRBD2 . TRBJ2-3 TRBV7-2 TGTGCCAGCAGCTTAATCGGGCGGGGGAGCACAGATACGCAGTATTTT CASSLIGRGSTDTQYF
TRBD2 once TRBJ2-2 TRBV23-1 TGCGCCAGCAGTCCCCCCAAAGGCGGGCCGGGACTAGCGGGGGCCGGAAACACCGGGGAGCTGTTTTTT CASSPPKGGPGLAGAGNTGELFF
TRBD2 . TRBJ2-7 TRBV5-6 TGTGCCAGCAGCTTGGCGGGAGGGGTTGGGCTGACCTACGAGCAGTACTTC CASSLAGGVGLTYEQYF
. . TRBJ2-3 TRBV19 TGTGCCACCCTCTCCGCGGATAGCGGCACAGATACGCAGTATTTT CATLSADSGTDTQYF
. . TRBJ1-2 TRBV14 TGTGCCAGCTCACCGGGAGTTGGACTCTATGGCTACACCTTC CASSPGVGLYGYTF
. . TRBJ1-2 TRBV6-5 TGTGCCAGCAGAACCCCCCGGGACACCTATGGCTACACCTTC CASRTPRDTYGYTF
. . TRBJ2-7 TRBV5-4 TGTGCCAGCAGCCCCTCCCCGACAGATTCCTACGAGCAGTACTTC CASSPSPTDSYEQYF
TRBD1 . TRBJ2-2 TRBV5-1 TGCGCCAGCAGCGACCCGGGACAGGGGGACGGGGAGCTGTTTTTT CASSDPGQGDGELFF
TRBD2 . TRBJ2-3 TRBV9 TGTGCCAGCAGCGCGCTAGCGGGAGAGCGAACAGATACGCAGTATTTT CASSALAGERTDTQYF
TRBD2 once TRBJ2-1 TRBV11-3 TGTGCCAGCAGCTTAGGGGGCGGGAGGAAGAATGAGCAGTTCTTC CASSLGGGRKNEQFF
TRBD1 . TRBJ2-7 TRBV9 TGTGCCAGTTCCCGTCAGGGGGCGAGCTACGAGCAGTACTTC CASSRQGASYEQYF
TRBD2 . TRBJ2-7 TRBV7-2 TGTGCCAGCAGCTTTCGGGACTACCCAAACGAGCAGTACTTC CASSFRDYPNEQYF
. . TRBJ2-5 TRBV7-6 TGTGCCAGCAGCTTATTTGAAGGGTCTCAAGAGACCCAGTACTTC CASSLFEGSQETQYF
. . TRBJ1-3 TRBV3-1/TRBV3-2 TGTGCCAGCAGCCAAGTTGGAAACACCATATATTTT CASSQVGNTIYF
. few TRBJ1-1 TRBV30 TGTGCCTGGAAACGGGACGGTGAAGCTTTCTTT CAWKRDGEAFF
. . TRBJ2-7 TRBV14 TGTGCCAGCAGCCAACCCAATGGTCTTACAGGAACCTACGAGCAGTACTTC CASSQPNGLTGTYEQYF
. . TRBJ2-2 TRBV5-1 TGCGCCAGCAGCTTGGTCCCCCAGACCGACACCGGGGAGCTGTTTTTT CASSLVPQTDTGELFF
TRBD1 . TRBJ2-3 TRBV10-3 TGTGCCATCAAAGACAGGGGAACCACAGATACGCAGTATTTT CAIKDRGTTDTQYF
. few TRBJ1-2 TRBV7-8 TGTGCCAGCAGCTTAACAGAGTCTGGGTACACCTTC CASSLTESGYTF
TRBD2 few TRBJ2-5 TRBV19 TGTGCCAGTAGTACCACACGGGGGGGGACCCAGTACTTC CASSTTRGGTQYF
. . TRBJ2-7 TRBV12-3/TRBV12-4 TGTGCCAGCAGTTTTAGGGACTCCTACGAGCAGTACTTC CASSFRDSYEQYF
. few TRBJ1-1 TRBV5-1 TGCGCCAGCAGCTTACAGGGATACGAAGCTTTCTTT CASSLQGYEAFF
TRBD2 . TRBJ2-5 TRBV7-6 TGTGCCAGCAGCTTAGCGCTGGTAGGGAGGGACCAAGAGACCCAGTACTTC CASSLALVGRDQETQYF
. few TRBJ2-4 TRBV5-6 TGTGCCAGCAGCTCCCTGCTGGGGGCACAAAACATTCAGTACTTC CASSSLLGAQNIQYF
. . TRBJ1-1 TRBV5-1 TGCGCCAGCAGCTTGATGATGCCCATGAACACTGAAGCTTTCTTT CASSLMMPMNTEAFF
. . TRBJ2-1 TRBV4-1 TGCGCCAGCAGCCAAGATCACGATACCTCCTACAATGAGCAGTTCTTC CASSQDHDTSYNEQFF
. . TRBJ1-1 TRBV2 TGTGCCAGCAGCGAATCGGGACGGCTTAACACTGAAGCTTTCTTT CASSESGRLNTEAFF
. . TRBJ1-4 TRBV4-3 TGCGCCAGCAGCCAAGACAAACAGGGAAGTGGGGGAACTAATGAAAAACTGTTTTTT CASSQDKQGSGGTNEKLFF
TRBD2 . TRBJ2-2 TRBV7-2 TGTGCCACCCGGACTAGCGGGTATGGGGCGAACACCGGGGAGCTGTTTTTT CATRTSGYGANTGELFF
. once TRBJ2-1 TRBV2 TGTGCCAGCAGTGGACTAGTTAGGTACAATGAGCAGTTCTTC CASSGLVRYNEQFF
TRBD1 few TRBJ1-1 TRBV7-8 TGTGCCAGCAGCTCCGACAGGGGCGCTGAAGCTTTCTTT CASSSDRGAEAFF
. . TRBJ2-1 TRBV7-2 TGTGCCAGCAGCTTAGGCGGGGTTACCTACAATGAGCAGTTCTTC CASSLGGVTYNEQFF
TRBD2 . TRBJ2-3 TRBV14 TGTGCCAGCAGCCAAGATCCCGGGAGGGGCACAGATACGCAGTATTTT CASSQDPGRGTDTQYF
. . TRBJ1-4 TRBV27 TGTGCCAGCAGTATTACAGGGTTAGGGATGGAAAAACTGTTTTTT CASSITGLGMEKLFF
. . TRBJ1-1 TRBV12-3/TRBV12-4 TGTGCCAGCAGTTTTTATCGGGTCGGAGCTTTCTTT CASSFYRVGAFF
. . TRBJ2-3 TRBV20-1 TGCAGTGCTAGTGGGCTAGTAGGATCAGATACGCAGTATTTT CSASGLVGSDTQYF